The 23 T cell receptor beta chains given below trace back to one sample, sequenced in a study of tumor-infiltrating lymphocytes in primary liver carcinoma. TCR beta cDNA came from approximately 540 ng total RNA, primed with a constant-region primer. Libraries covering TCR beta were generated through three nested multiplex PCR rounds (using a slightly modified ARM-PCR). Amplification in the first two PCR rounds was performed using TRBV1-TRBV30 forward primers and a C-beta reverse primer for 10 cycles each. TCRdb independently ran MiXCR on the multiplex PCR reads; one entry per CDR3 protein. The sample has 150,000 to 200,000 distinct CDR3 sequences; around 81% are singletons. Joint extraction of RNA and DNA used 20-30 mg of bulk tissue that was unsorted. What was sequenced was tumor tissue from primary liver carcinoma. The source of these receptors is a man aged 35 to 55 with primary liver carcinoma and hepatitis B virus infection.

This clonotype was counted once. This chain uses TRBV6-1 with TRBJ2-7; D may be TRBD1 or TRBD2 (5 bases each). Germline CDR1 MNHNS, CDR2 SASEGT. The V end was cut by 2 bases, the J end by 4 bases, with 12 bases between. The CDR3 sequence is 14 residues long. CDR3 sequence reads: CASSESWDGYEQYF. CDR3 nucleotides: TGTGCCAGCAGTGAATCGTGGGACGGATACGAGCAGTACTTC.

The chain is built from TRBV5-4 and TRBJ2-7, with TRBD1 matching 8 bases. Germline CDR1 and CDR2: SGHNT and YYREEE (reference sequence). V dropped 10 bases and J dropped 10; count of bases not matched to a gene: 22. The CDR3 is made up of 15 amino acids. CDR3 nucleotides: TGTGCCCGTAGCTCTGGGACAGGCGCGAGAGGCGACCAGTACTTC. It specifies CARSSGTGARGDQYF. The whole variable domain, remainder taken from reference TRBV5-4 and TRBJ2-7, is ETGVTQSPTHLIKTRGQQVTLRCSSQSGHNTVSWYQQALGQGPQFIFQYYREEENGRGNFPPRFSGLQFPNYSSELNVNALELDDSALYLCARSSGTGARGDQYFGPGTRLTVT.

V is TRBV12-3 or TRBV12-4 and J is TRBJ2-1; D is undetermined. The V end was cut by 7 bases, the J end by 5 bases, with 6 bases between. This CDR3 region has 11 residues. CDR3: CASNTHNEQFF. CDR3 nucleotide sequence: TGTGCCAGCAACACTCACAATGAGCAGTTCTTC.

V usage is TRBV30 and J usage is TRBJ2-2; weak D call: TRBD1 (5 bases). The germline V gene encodes CDR1 GTSNPN and CDR2 SVGIG (reference sequence). The CDR3 length is 16 residues. The ends were cut back, 3 bases at V and 6 bases at J, with 20 bases in the middle. The chain's CDR3 is CAWSPAAGRLSGELFF. The DNA for the CDR3 is TGTGCCTGGAGCCCCGCAGCAGGGCGATTATCCGGGGAGCTGTTTTTT.

Regarding this clonotype: A much larger clone lies a single base off, so this may be a read error. The chain combines TRBV5-1 with TRBJ2-2; tentative D call: TRBD1 (6 bases). The CDR3 sequence is 15 residues long. Between the trimmed V and J ends, which lost 4 bases and 3 bases, there was a span of 13 bases. The germline V gene has CDR1 SGHRS and CDR2 YFSETQ. Here the CDR3 DNA reads TGCGCCAGCAGCCACGGGACATCCCACACCGGGGAGCTGTTTTTT. It is translated as CASSHGTSHTGELFF.

Details on this clonotype: The CDR3 carries no conserved terminal phenylalanine or tryptophan, so it likely arises from a read error. V and J are TRBV6-2 or TRBV6-3 and TRBJ2-1; 7 nucleotides line up with TRBD2. V lost 7 bases, J lost 1 base, and 4 bases stayed unmatched. Germline-derived CDR1 and CDR2 are MNHEY and SVGEGT. CDR3 size: 14 residues. In nucleotides, the CDR3 is TGTGCCAGCACCCAGGGAGGGTCCTACAATGAGCAGTTCTAC. It specifies CASTQGGSYNEQFY.

Concerning this clonotype itself: A read error may be the cause here, since a much bigger clone is one base away. This chain connects TRBV28 to TRBJ2-3, with TRBD2 identical over 11 bases. CDR1 and CDR2 from the germline V gene are MDHEN and SYDVKM. The CDR3 loop spans 17 amino acids. This CDR3 is CASSLLGLAGLTDMQYF. Written as DNA, the CDR3 is TGTGCCAGCAGTCTCCTTGGACTAGCGGGTCTCACAGATATGCAGTATTTT.

J is TRBJ2-5 and V is TRBV28; no clear D. Germline CDR1 reads MDHEN; CDR2 reads SYDVKM. This CDR3 has 13 amino acids. Trimming removed 9 bases from V and 8 bases from J, with 19 bases in between. DNA of the CDR3: TGTGCCAGTCGCCGACAAGGCCCAGACACCCAGTACTTC. This translates into CASRRQGPDTQYF.

About this clonotype itself: The conserved phenylalanine or tryptophan normally closing the CDR3 is absent here, so this likely arose from a read error. The CDR3 DNA follows: TGTGCCAGCAGCCGTGGAGCCGGGACAGGGGGCACAGATACGCAGTATCTT. Translating gives CASSRGAGTGGTDTQYL. J is TRBJ2-3 and V is TRBV5-5; 10 bases match TRBD1. The CDR3 is 17 amino acids. With V trimmed by 4 bases and J by 1 base, 9 bases remained unmatched. Germline assignment: CDR1 SGHKS and CDR2 YYEKEE (reference sequence).

In the case of this clonotype: The CDR3 does not close with the conserved phenylalanine or tryptophan, likely indicating a read error. V and J are TRBV5-1 and TRBJ2-1; TRBD1 matches 9 bases. The CDR3 is 15 amino acids. Germline lookup yields CDR1 SGHRS and CDR2 YFSETQ. In DNA form, the CDR3 reads TGTGCCAGCAGCTTAGGGACAGGGTCCTACAATGAGCAGTTCTAC. Protein: CASSLGTGSYNEQFY.

The CDR3 is CSVTTGDTEAFF. The CDR3 bases are TGCAGCGTGACAACGGGGGACACTGAAGCTTTCTTT. V is TRBV29-1 and J is TRBJ1-1, with D possibly TRBD1 on 5 matching bases. This CDR3 is 12 amino acids long. V was cut by 6 bases and J by 3 bases, with 11 bases left in between. Germline values: CDR1 SQVTM, CDR2 ANQGSEA.

A remark on this clonotype: Relative to the germline gene, one junction end is altered; a read error may explain this. The chain combines TRBV5-1 with TRBJ2-1, with D tentatively TRBD1 (7 bases). The V gene's germline CDR1 is SGHRS and CDR2 YFSETQ. CDR3 length: 17 amino acids. CDR3 DNA sequence: TGCGCCAACAGCTTGGCGGGACAGAATAGATCCTACAATGAGCAGTTCTTC. Translation gives CANSLAGQNRSYNEQFF.

About this clonotype itself: The conserved phenylalanine or tryptophan is not found at the CDR3 terminus, so this likely reflects a read error. Because the CDR3's place on the DNA is in doubt, the DNA is left out and the CDR3 is given as listed by TCRdb. This sequence joins TRBV6-1 and TRBJ2-3. From its first to its last residue, the CDR3 has 12 amino acids. From germline, CDR1 is MNHNS and CDR2 SASEGT. Here the CDR3 reads CASKPTTDTRYL.

The chain recombines TRBV5-1 with TRBJ2-7; D might be TRBD2 (5 bases). The germline V gene encodes CDR1 SGHRS and CDR2 YFSETQ. The CDR3 contains 15 residues. The DNA of the CDR3 is TGCACCATCAGCTCGGCCGCCGGACTTTTCTACGAGCAGTACTTC. Encoded protein: CTISSAAGLFYEQYF.

The rearrangement joins TRBV7-2 to TRBJ2-3, with 10 bases aligning to TRBD2. After removal of 5 bases from V and 3 bases from J, the junction contained 8 bases not matched to a gene. Per germline, CDR1 SGHTA and CDR2 FQGNSA. CDR3 length equals 16 residues. The CDR3 bases are TGTGCCAGCAGCATAGAACTAGCGGGGAAGACAGATACGCAGTATTTT. It translates to CASSIELAGKTDTQYF.

On this clonotype itself: A read error may explain this, as a much larger clone is one base away. This chain links TRBV5-1 with TRBJ2-7, with D perhaps being TRBD1 or TRBD2 (5 bases each). Germline V gene lookup returns CDR1 SGHRS and CDR2 YFSETQ. The CDR3 has 12 residues. In DNA form, the CDR3 reads TGCGTCAGCAGCTTGGGGACCCACGAGCAGTACTTC. This codes for CVSSLGTHEQYF.

Within the sample, this clonotype is medium-sized. The gene calls are TRBV28 and TRBJ1-5; 8 bases line up with TRBD1. The junction had 8 bases not matched to a gene; V was cut back by 6 bases and J by 7 bases. CDR1 and CDR2 from the germline V gene are MDHEN and SYDVKM. The CDR3 extends over 14 amino acids. CDR3 region: CASRSTGASQPQHF. The CDR3 DNA is TGTGCCAGCAGGTCGACAGGGGCTTCCCAGCCCCAGCATTTT.

As for this clonotype: Mismatch with germline at one junction end may stem from a read error. The chain has TRBV12-3 or TRBV12-4 and TRBJ2-5; D gene ambiguous. The CDR3 consists of 12 residues. The CDR3 is CTSSYYSETQYF. DNA of the CDR3: TGTACCAGCAGTTATTATTCAGAGACCCAGTACTTC.

Points on this clonotype: Germline is not matched at one junction end, which may reflect a read error. V usage is TRBV11-3 and J usage is TRBJ2-1; D assignment may be TRBD1 or TRBD2 (5 bases each). The CDR3 runs to 16 residues. Looked up from germline, CDR1 is SGHNT and CDR2 is YENEEA. CDR3 loop: CASRLAAGADYNEQFF. The CDR3, as DNA: TGTGCCAGCAGGTTAGCTGCCGGGGCAGACTACAATGAGCAGTTCTTC.

Of note for this clonotype: A much more abundant neighbour one base away suggests this may be a read error. The V gene is TRBV5-1, the J gene TRBJ2-2; D is uncertain. The CDR3 loop spans 13 amino acids. V was clipped by 8 bases and J by 1 base, with 9 bases between them. Germline-derived CDR1 and CDR2 are SGHRS and YFSETQ. The CDR3, as DNA: TGCGCCAGTGCTGGCGGGAACACCGGGGAGCTGTTTTTT. This translates into CASAGGNTGELFF.

This clonotype was seen only a few times. This may stem from a read error, because a much larger clone lies one nucleotide away. The chain joins TRBV5-5 to TRBJ2-1; possible D gene TRBD2, 5 bases. CDR1 and CDR2 from the germline V gene are SGHKS and YYEKEE (reference sequence). The CDR3 is 16 amino acids. CDR3 loop: CASRPRTAGNYNGQFF. The CDR3 DNA is TGTGCCAGCAGACCACGGACGGCCGGGAACTACAATGGGCAGTTCTTC.

The V and J genes are TRBV4-1 and TRBJ2-1; D not certain. Germline CDR1 reads MGHRA; CDR2 reads YSYEKL. This CDR3 is built from 16 residues. Trimming stripped 6 bases from V and 4 bases from J, with 19 bases between. This CDR3 is CASRTPPVSIYNEQFF. Written as DNA, the CDR3 is TGCGCCAGCAGGACTCCGCCCGTTTCGATTTACAATGAGCAGTTCTTC.

Worth noting for this clonotype: No conserved phenylalanine or tryptophan is present at the end of the CDR3, so a read error is the likely explanation. The V call is TRBV12-3 or TRBV12-4, the J call TRBJ1-1; D is uncertain. The CDR3 is 13 residues long. The CDR3 region is CASSVPLGTEAFV. The DNA for the CDR3 is TGTGCTAGCAGCGTCCCCCTGGGGACTGAAGCTTTCGTT.